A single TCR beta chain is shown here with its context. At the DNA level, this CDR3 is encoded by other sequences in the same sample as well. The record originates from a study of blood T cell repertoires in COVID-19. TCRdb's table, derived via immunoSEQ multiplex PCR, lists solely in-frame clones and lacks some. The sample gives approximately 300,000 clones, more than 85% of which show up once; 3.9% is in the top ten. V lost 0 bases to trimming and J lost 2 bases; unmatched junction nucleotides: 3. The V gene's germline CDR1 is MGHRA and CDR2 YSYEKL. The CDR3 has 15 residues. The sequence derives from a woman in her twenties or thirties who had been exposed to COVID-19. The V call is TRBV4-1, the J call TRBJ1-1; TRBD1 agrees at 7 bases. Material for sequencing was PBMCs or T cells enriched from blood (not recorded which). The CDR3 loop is CASSQETGTNTEAFF. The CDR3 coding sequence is TGCGCCAGCAGCCAAGAGACAGGGACCAACACTGAAGCTTTCTTT.